This TCR beta chain was sequenced during a study of graft-versus-host responses after intestinal transplantation. Study-level information: Induction using anti-thymocyte globulin, followed by tacrolimus and steroids for roughly 3 years, was given to all recipients. Study results and limitations: Researchers found peak circulating GvH clone levels linked to early post-transplant HvG declines.

In regard to this clone: Its antigen remains unknown.

TCRdb's copy holds only in-frame clones and misses some; the assay was immunoSEQ multiplex PCR. This table has tens of thousands of clones, around 92% appearing once. J was trimmed by 5 bases and V by 4 bases; bases with no gene match: 9. The CDR3 is made up of 16 amino acids. Germline CDR1 reads LNHNV; CDR2 reads YYDKDF (reference sequence). This TCR was recovered from a human donor who received an intestinal transplant. The rearrangement uses TRBV15 and TRBJ2-7, with TRBD1 matching 12 bases. Here the sequenced sample was unstimulated CD4+ T cells sorted from spleen or lymph node cells, taken before intestinal transplant. CDR3 sequence (DNA): TGTGCCACCAGCACTGGGGGGACAGGGGGCTTCCACGAGCAGTACTTC. This codes for CATSTGGTGGFHEQYF.